These T cell receptor beta chains were read from a single sample in a study of graft-versus-host responses after intestinal transplantation. Sequencing was performed with immunoSEQ multiplex PCR; in TCRdb, only in-frame clones are kept and a portion is missing. Of under 7,500 clones in the sample, more than 25% were seen once. The input for sequencing was alloreactive CD4+ T cells from a mixed lymphocyte reaction culture, taken before intestinal transplant. The receptors were gathered from a human patient who received an intestinal transplant. The CDR3 runs from the conserved cysteine through the conserved F or W. A D gene is named only where the DNA matches it firmly. The size entry is marked missing in some rows and otherwise reads once, few, many or a size class.

J gene: TRBJ2-3; clone size: NA; V gene: TRBV6-6; D gene: TRBD2; CDR3 DNA: TGTGCCAGCAGTTCCGCGGGACTAGCCTTAGATACGCAGTATTTT; CDR3 protein: CASSSAGLALDTQYF
J gene: TRBJ1-2; clone size: NA; V gene: TRBV18; D gene: TRBD1; CDR3 DNA: TGTGCCAGCTCATTAAGTCCGACAGGGGGCCTTGGAGGCTATGGCTACACCTTC; CDR3 protein: CASSLSPTGGLGGYGYTF
J gene: TRBJ2-5; clone size: NA; V gene: TRBV11-2; D gene: NA; CDR3 DNA: TGTGCCAGCAGGTTTGGCGGGAAAGAGACCCAGTACTTC; CDR3 protein: CASRFGGKETQYF
J gene: TRBJ2-7; clone size: NA; V gene: TRBV4-1; D gene: NA; CDR3 DNA: TGCGCCAGCAGTTACCAACGCGGTCTCTACGAGCAGTACTTC; CDR3 protein: CASSYQRGLYEQYF
J gene: TRBJ1-2; clone size: NA; V gene: TRBV6-9; D gene: NA; CDR3 DNA: TGTGCCAGCAGCCGAGGGGGAATCTATGGCTACACCTTC; CDR3 protein: CASSRGGIYGYTF
J gene: TRBJ2-3; clone size: NA; V gene: TRBV7-3; D gene: NA; CDR3 DNA: TGTGCCAGCAGCACAACAGGGTCAGATACGCAGTATTTT; CDR3 protein: CASSTTGSDTQYF
J gene: TRBJ1-3; clone size: large; V gene: TRBV2; D gene: NA; CDR3 DNA: TGTGCCAGCAGTGGGTTAGGAAACACCATATATTTT; CDR3 protein: CASSGLGNTIYF
J gene: TRBJ1-1; clone size: NA; V gene: TRBV6-1; D gene: NA; CDR3 DNA: TGTGCCAGCAGTGAACGTCAGGGGCGCACTGAAGCTTTCTTT; CDR3 protein: CASSERQGRTEAFF
J gene: TRBJ1-3; clone size: few; V gene: TRBV7-2; D gene: NA; CDR3 DNA: TGTGCCAGCAGCTTAATCGGGCAGGCAAACACCATATATTTT; CDR3 protein: CASSLIGQANTIYF
J gene: TRBJ2-4; clone size: once; V gene: TRBV5-4; D gene: TRBD2; CDR3 DNA: TGTGCCAGCAGCTTGGGATCGGGGAGGGACATTCAGTACTTC; CDR3 protein: CASSLGSGRDIQYF
J gene: TRBJ2-6; clone size: NA; V gene: TRBV19; D gene: NA; CDR3 DNA: TGTGCCAGTAGTATAGGGTTTTCTGGGGCCAACGTCCTGACTTTC; CDR3 protein: CASSIGFSGANVLTF
J gene: TRBJ2-7; clone size: NA; V gene: TRBV28; D gene: NA; CDR3 DNA: TGTGCCAGCAGTTTATACGGTGGCGGGTTTCCTTCCTACGAGCAGTACTTC; CDR3 protein: CASSLYGGGFPSYEQYF
J gene: TRBJ1-5; clone size: few; V gene: TRBV19; D gene: NA; CDR3 DNA: TGTGCCAGTAGATACAGGGACAATCAGCCCCAGCATTTT; CDR3 protein: CASRYRDNQPQHF
J gene: TRBJ1-5; clone size: few; V gene: TRBV6-6; D gene: NA; CDR3 DNA: TGTGCCAGCAGTTACTCAAGACAGGAGGCTAAACCGTCCCAGCATTTT; CDR3 protein: CASSYSRQEAKPSQHF
J gene: TRBJ2-7; clone size: once; V gene: TRBV28; D gene: TRBD2; CDR3 DNA: TGTGCCAGCAGCCGGATCGGTCTAGCGGGAACCCCCTACGAGCAGTACTTC; CDR3 protein: CASSRIGLAGTPYEQYF
J gene: TRBJ2-2; clone size: few; V gene: TRBV28; D gene: NA; CDR3 DNA: TGTGCCAGCAGTCTGGCCGGCGGTACCGGGGAGCTGTTTTTT; CDR3 protein: CASSLAGGTGELFF
J gene: TRBJ2-1; clone size: few; V gene: TRBV6-5; D gene: NA; CDR3 DNA: TGTGCCACCGATTCCCGGGACGTCTACAATGAGCAGTTCTTC; CDR3 protein: CATDSRDVYNEQFF
J gene: TRBJ1-4; clone size: medium-sized; V gene: TRBV2; D gene: NA; CDR3 DNA: TGTGCCAGCACCGGACAGTTGAATGAAAAACTGTTTTTT; CDR3 protein: CASTGQLNEKLFF
J gene: TRBJ2-7; clone size: few; V gene: TRBV7-7; D gene: TRBD1; CDR3 DNA: TGTGCGGACAGGGCGATCTTGTACGAGCAGTACTTC; CDR3 protein: CADRAILYEQYF
J gene: TRBJ1-2; clone size: NA; V gene: TRBV5-1; D gene: NA; CDR3 DNA: TGCGCCAGCAGCTTGGGACAGCCCACGTATGGCTACACCTTC; CDR3 protein: CASSLGQPTYGYTF
J gene: TRBJ1-6; clone size: few; V gene: TRBV27; D gene: NA; CDR3 DNA: TGTGCCAGCAGTTTATTAGTACAGGATCATCCCCTCCACTTT; CDR3 protein: CASSLLVQDHPLHF
J gene: TRBJ2-7; clone size: NA; V gene: TRBV6-1; D gene: TRBD1; CDR3 DNA: TGTGCCAGCAGTTGGGACAGGGGGGCCTACGAGCAGTACTTC; CDR3 protein: CASSWDRGAYEQYF
J gene: TRBJ1-1; clone size: NA; V gene: TRBV10-3; D gene: NA; CDR3 DNA: TGTGCCACACGGGAGAACACTGAAGCTTTCTTT; CDR3 protein: CATRENTEAFF
J gene: TRBJ2-4; clone size: few; V gene: TRBV27; D gene: TRBD2; CDR3 DNA: TGTGCCAGCAGTTCTCCCTGGGAGGGCGTTCAGTACTTC; CDR3 protein: CASSSPWEGVQYF
J gene: TRBJ2-7; clone size: NA; V gene: TRBV18; D gene: TRBD1; CDR3 DNA: TGTGCCAGCTCGGACGGGACAGGAGTCTCCTACGAGCAGTACTTC; CDR3 protein: CASSDGTGVSYEQYF
J gene: TRBJ1-5; clone size: NA; V gene: TRBV19; D gene: TRBD1; CDR3 DNA: TGTGCCAGTAGGCGACAGGAGGGGGCGGGGCCCCAGCATTTT; CDR3 protein: CASRRQEGAGPQHF
J gene: TRBJ2-7; clone size: NA; V gene: TRBV7-3; D gene: NA; CDR3 DNA: TGTGCCAGCAGCTTCGCCAGTGGTCTGCCCTACGAGCAGTACTTC; CDR3 protein: CASSFASGLPYEQYF
J gene: TRBJ1-1; clone size: few; V gene: TRBV5-6; D gene: NA; CDR3 DNA: TGTGCCAGCAGCGCGGGGAGTGTGGGAACTGAAGCTTTCTTT; CDR3 protein: CASSAGSVGTEAFF
J gene: TRBJ2-7; clone size: few; V gene: TRBV6-1; D gene: TRBD1; CDR3 DNA: TGTGCCAGCAGTCGTCCTGGGACAGGGTTCTACGAGCAGTACTTC; CDR3 protein: CASSRPGTGFYEQYF
J gene: TRBJ2-7; clone size: medium-sized; V gene: TRBV7-9; D gene: NA; CDR3 DNA: TGTGCCAGCAGTACAGGTTTCGAGCAGTACTTC; CDR3 protein: CASSTGFEQYF
J gene: TRBJ2-3; clone size: NA; V gene: TRBV5-4; D gene: NA; CDR3 DNA: TGTGCCAGCAGCTTGGCCTCAAGTCCTCTAGGCACAGATACGCAGTATTTT; CDR3 protein: CASSLASSPLGTDTQYF
J gene: TRBJ1-2; clone size: medium-sized; V gene: TRBV4-1; D gene: TRBD1; CDR3 DNA: TGCGCCAGCAGCAGAGACAGGGGGCCTTCTGGCTACACCTTC; CDR3 protein: CASSRDRGPSGYTF
J gene: TRBJ2-3; clone size: NA; V gene: TRBV7-9; D gene: NA; CDR3 DNA: TGTGCCAGCAGCCCCCTGGTGGATACGCAGTATTTT; CDR3 protein: CASSPLVDTQYF
J gene: TRBJ2-7; clone size: NA; V gene: TRBV28; D gene: TRBD2; CDR3 DNA: TGTGCCAGCAGTTTAACGGTAGCGGGCGCCTCCGAGCAGTACTTC; CDR3 protein: CASSLTVAGASEQYF